The T cell receptor beta chain described here comes from a study of T-cell memory formation after mild COVID-19. About the research overall: Largely, TCR clusters stayed within a single donor.

TCRdb reanalysed the 5' RACE reads using MiXCR and keeps one entry per CDR3 protein. The sample holds roughly 13,000 distinct CDR3 sequences, roughly 19% seen once. Study-wide points: The appearance of some responding clones in pre-infection memory suggested that cross-reactive memory joined.

The CDR3 is 15 residues long. The J segment lost 4 bases and the V segment lost 5 bases, leaving 8 bases of the junction unmatched. Germline V gives CDR1 SEHNR, CDR2 FQNEAQ (reference sequence). This clonotype has a count of ten or more. The antigen is undetermined. This receptor was identified in an adult woman who had mild COVID-19 (a few samples of this study predate the infection). Cell type and time point are not known. This sequence joins TRBV7-9 and TRBJ1-2; 9 bases agree with TRBD1. Sequenced input: PBMCs or a T cell subset sorted from them (not recorded which). The DNA of the CDR3 is TGTGCCAGCAGCCCGCCGGACAGGGGTCCCTATGGCTACACCTTC. Translated, it gives CASSPPDRGPYGYTF.